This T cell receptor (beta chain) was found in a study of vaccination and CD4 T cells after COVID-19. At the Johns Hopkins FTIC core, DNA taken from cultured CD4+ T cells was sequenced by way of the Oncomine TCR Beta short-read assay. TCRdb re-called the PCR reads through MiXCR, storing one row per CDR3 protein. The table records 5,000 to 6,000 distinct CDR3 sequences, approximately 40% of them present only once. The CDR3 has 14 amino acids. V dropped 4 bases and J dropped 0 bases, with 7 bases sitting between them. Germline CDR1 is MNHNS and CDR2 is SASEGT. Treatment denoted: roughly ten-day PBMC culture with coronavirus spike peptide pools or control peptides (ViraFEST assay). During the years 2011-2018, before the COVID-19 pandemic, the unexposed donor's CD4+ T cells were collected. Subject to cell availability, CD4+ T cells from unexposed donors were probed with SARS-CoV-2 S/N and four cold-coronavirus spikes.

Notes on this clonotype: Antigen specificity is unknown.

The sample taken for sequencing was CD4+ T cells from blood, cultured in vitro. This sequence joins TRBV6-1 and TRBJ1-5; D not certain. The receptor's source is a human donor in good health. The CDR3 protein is CASSGDYSNQPQHF. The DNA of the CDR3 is TGTGCCAGCAGTGGAGATTATAGCAATCAGCCCCAGCATTTT.